The clone carrying this T cell receptor (beta chain) occurred a few times. Trimming took 6 bases from V and 6 from J; bases not matched to a gene: 10. Germline assignment: CDR1 KGHSH and CDR2 LQKENI. CDR3 length: 15 amino acids. These data come from a study of neoadjuvant anti-PD-1 for oral cavity cancer. On the study more broadly: Non-progressing patients received a fourth nivolumab dose near day 43, then surgery on days 50-56.

Some clones are missing from TCRdb's copy, which holds only in-frame ones; the method was immunoSEQ multiplex PCR. This table has some 15,000 clones, around two thirds appearing once. This clonotype was sampled from a person aged 35-79 years with oral cavity squamous cell carcinoma. The rearrangement links TRBV18 to TRBJ2-1, with TRBD1 identical over 8 bases. The starting material was PBMCs, obtained before nivolumab (anti-PD-1) treatment. CDR3: CASSLRQGSRNEQFF. CDR3 coding DNA: TGTGCCAGCTCGCTCAGACAGGGGTCCCGCAATGAGCAGTTCTTC.